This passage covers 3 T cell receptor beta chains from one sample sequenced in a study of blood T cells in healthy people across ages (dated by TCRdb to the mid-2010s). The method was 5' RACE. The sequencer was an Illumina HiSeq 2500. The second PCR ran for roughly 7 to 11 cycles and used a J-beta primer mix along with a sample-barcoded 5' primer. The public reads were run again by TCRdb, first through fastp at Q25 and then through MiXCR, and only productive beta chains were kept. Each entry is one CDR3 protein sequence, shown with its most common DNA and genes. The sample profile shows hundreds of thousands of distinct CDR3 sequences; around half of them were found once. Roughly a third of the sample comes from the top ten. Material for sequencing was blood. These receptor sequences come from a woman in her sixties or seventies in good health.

The CDR3 protein is CASSPPPGLIYEQYF. CDR3 bases: TGTGCCAGCAGCCCCCCCCCGGGACTAATCTACGAGCAGTACTTC. V usage is TRBV3-1 and J usage is TRBJ2-4; 7 positions match TRBD2. The better agreement between TRBJ2-7 and the DNA end casts doubt on the J call. The germline CDR1 and CDR2 sequences are LGHDT and YNNKEL (reference sequence). CDR3 length: 15 amino acids.

The CDR3 sequence: CASTFTGSYTEAFF. The CDR3, as DNA: TGTGCCAGCACTTTTACGGGATCGTACACTGAAGCTTTCTTT. V and J are TRBV27 and TRBJ1-1; D is ambiguous. Germline V gene data show CDR1 as MNHEY and CDR2 as SMNVEV (reference sequence). This CDR3 is 14 amino acids long. V lost 7 bases to trimming and J lost 3 bases, with 15 bases between them.

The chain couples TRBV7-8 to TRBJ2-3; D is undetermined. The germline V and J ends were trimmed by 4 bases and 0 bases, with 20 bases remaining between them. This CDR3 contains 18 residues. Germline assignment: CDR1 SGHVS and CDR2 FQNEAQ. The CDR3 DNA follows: TGTGCCAGCAGCTCCCGATTATTGCTGGGTTCTAGCACAGATACGCAGTATTTT. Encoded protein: CASSSRLLLGSSTDTQYF.